A single sample gave rise to the 15 T cell receptor beta chains below, sequenced in a study of regulatory T cells in long-lasting Graves disease. HTBI primers from iRepertoire and Arm-PCR of CDR3 regions yielded the TCR beta libraries. One entry per CDR3 protein results from TCRdb running MiXCR on the multiplex PCR reads. The data hold 400,000 to 450,000 distinct CDR3 sequences, with about 16% observed a single time. The time point is: newly diagnosed GD, antithyroid drugs for less than 3 months. RNA from PBMCs was the source of the TCR library. This sample also belongs to another study, concerning T cells in Graves' hyperthyroidism and ophthalmopathy.

This material consisted of peripheral blood mononuclear cells (PBMCs), taken at new diagnosis, from a patient treated with antithyroid drugs. These receptors were obtained from a woman aged 30 to 39 with Graves disease.

This clonotype was detected ten times or more. The chain links TRBV12-3 or TRBV12-4 to TRBJ2-5, with D perhaps matching TRBD1 or TRBD2 (5 bases each). Trimming left V 2 bases short and J 4 bases short, with 20 bases between. This CDR3 contains 17 residues. CDR3 sequence reads: CASSLTSGRKRGETQYF. The CDR3 coding sequence is TGTGCCAGCAGTTTAACTTCGGGACGAAAACGGGGAGAGACCCAGTACTTC.

This clonotype has a count of ten or more. The chain uses TRBV12-3 or TRBV12-4 and TRBJ2-1, with 11 bases that match TRBD2. Trimming at V came to 0 bases and at J to 7 bases, leaving 8 bases not matched to a gene. The CDR3 runs 17 residues. CDR3 loop: CASSLALSGRAENEQFF. The DNA of the CDR3 is TGTGCCAGCAGTTTAGCACTTAGCGGGAGGGCCGAAAATGAGCAGTTCTTC.

With regard to this clonotype: A much larger clonotype is one base distant, so this may be a read error. The chain has TRBV3-1 and TRBJ2-3; D might be TRBD1 or TRBD2, each matching 5 bases. The end of the DNA is better explained by TRBJ2-1, so the J call may be wrong. Per the germline V gene, CDR1 is LGHDT and CDR2 is YNNKEL (reference sequence). The CDR3 spans 15 residues. CDR3 coding DNA: TGTGCCAGCAGCCAAATGGGGGTGTCGTACGATGAGCAGTTCTTC. It encodes CASSQMGVSYDEQFF.

This clonotype was seen repeatedly, ten times or more. The J gene is TRBJ1-5, the V gene TRBV5-6, with 7 bases identical to TRBD1. This CDR3 spans 17 amino acids. Germline V gives CDR1 SGHDT, CDR2 YYEEEE. Trimming removed 3 bases from V and 0 bases from J; junction bases left unmatched: 9. This CDR3 reads CASSSLGTAISNQPQHF. CDR3 bases: TGTGCCAGCAGCTCCCTCGGGACAGCCATTAGCAATCAGCCCCAGCATTTT.

This clonotype was picked up many times. The V and J genes are TRBV2 and TRBJ1-2; 7 positions agree with TRBD1. This CDR3 comprises 14 residues. The J segment lost 2 bases and the V segment lost 2 bases, leaving 2 bases of the junction unmatched. CDR1 is SNHLY and CDR2 is FYNNEI in the germline V gene. CDR3 amino acids: CASSETTGNYGYTF. The CDR3 DNA sequence: TGTGCCAGCAGTGAAACGACAGGGAACTATGGCTACACCTTC.

The V gene is TRBV12-3 or TRBV12-4, the J gene TRBJ2-1, with a weak D call TRBD2 (6 bases). The length of the CDR3 is 14 residues. The germline V and J ends were trimmed by 3 bases and 4 bases, with 10 bases remaining between them. For the CDR3, the DNA is TGTGCCAGCAGTTTGTCTGGGAGGTACAATGAGCAGTTCTTC. Amino acids: CASSLSGRYNEQFF.

In its sample, this clonotype was seen many times. The chain has TRBV6-2 or TRBV6-3 and TRBJ2-3, with D perhaps matching TRBD2 (5 bases). The CDR3 covers 16 residues. Germline loops: CDR1 MNHEY, CDR2 SVGEGT. V lost 3 bases and J lost 1, with 14 bases in between. CDR3 in amino acids: CASSYPLAGGTDTQYF. CDR3 nucleotides: TGTGCCAGCAGTTATCCCCTAGCTGGCGGCACAGATACGCAGTATTTT.

Only a few counts were recorded for this clonotype. The rearrangement joins TRBV6-5 to TRBJ2-7; D is unclear. The CDR3 covers 14 residues. CDR1 is MNHEY and CDR2 is SVGAGI in the germline V gene. V lost 0 bases to trimming and J lost 1 base, with 7 bases between them. CDR3: CASSYSGMSYEQYF. CDR3 sequence (DNA): TGTGCCAGCAGTTACTCAGGAATGTCCTACGAGCAGTACTTC.

J is TRBJ1-5 and V is TRBV12-3 or TRBV12-4; a possible D gene is TRBD1 (6 bases). The CDR3 covers 15 residues. Trimming left V 6 bases short and J 3 bases short, with 15 bases between. The CDR3 here is CASRTAQGINQPQHF. Here the CDR3 DNA reads TGTGCCAGCAGGACGGCACAGGGTATCAATCAGCCCCAGCATTTT.

This clonotype has ten or more counts. V and J are TRBV27 and TRBJ2-7; TRBD2 agrees at 8 bases. The CDR3 has 16 amino acids. Germline trimming cut 2 bases from V and 4 bases from J; bases unmatched to any gene: 10. Germline values: CDR1 MNHEY, CDR2 SMNVEV (reference sequence). CDR3 loop: CASSLTGTRRLYEQYF. CDR3 DNA sequence: TGTGCCAGCAGTTTAACCGGGACTAGAAGACTTTACGAGCAGTACTTC.

This clonotype was observed many times. The DNA for the CDR3 is TGTGCCAGCAGTGAGTTTGGGCAGGCTGGAAACACCATATATTTT. Translation: CASSEFGQAGNTIYF. The chain uses TRBV2 and TRBJ1-3; the D is unclear. The CDR3 runs to 15 residues. V was cut by 3 bases and J by 2 bases, with 11 bases left in between. Looked up from germline, CDR1 is SNHLY and CDR2 is FYNNEI.

The chain is built from TRBV24-1 and TRBJ2-4, with D perhaps TRBD1 (6 bases). This CDR3 region has 15 residues. Germline-derived CDR1 and CDR2 are KGHDR and SFDVKD. V was clipped by 4 bases and J by 0 bases, with 9 bases between them. CDR3 sequence (DNA): TGTGCCACCAGTGACGGACAGCTAGCCAAAAACATTCAGTACTTC. It encodes CATSDGQLAKNIQYF.

Concerning this clonotype itself: A much larger clonotype is one base distant, so this may be a read error. The chain uses TRBV9 and TRBJ2-2; 7 bases agree with TRBD2. The CDR3 totals 15 residues. Germline V gene sequence: CDR1 SGDLS, CDR2 YYNGEE. CDR3 protein: CASSPPGGGTGGLFF. In nucleotides, the CDR3 is TGTGCCAGCAGCCCCCCGGGGGGTGGCACCGGGGGGCTGTTTTTT. Supplemented by reference TRBV9 and TRBJ2-2, the full variable domain reads DSGVTQTPKHLITATGQRVTLRCSPRSGDLSVYWYQQSLDQGLQFLIQYYNGEERAKGNILERFSAQQFPDLHSELNLSSLELGDSALYFCASSPPGGGTGGLFFGEGSRLTVL.

At least ten counts were recorded for this clonotype. The chain employs TRBV29-1 and TRBJ2-3, with D unclear. This CDR3 has 13 residues. The germline V and J ends were trimmed by 6 bases and 4 bases, with 14 bases remaining between them. The germline CDR1 and CDR2 sequences are SQVTM and ANQGSEA. CDR3 amino acids: CSVSTGVPDTQYF. CDR3 bases: TGCAGCGTGTCGACGGGTGTGCCAGATACGCAGTATTTT.

This clonotype was counted only a few times. One base away lies a much larger clone, so this may be a sequencing read error. V gene TRBV2 combines with J gene TRBJ2-1, with a weak D call TRBD2 (6 bases). There are 16 residues in the CDR3. CDR1 is SNHLY and CDR2 is FYNNEI in the germline V gene. CDR3 coding DNA: TGTGCCAGCAGTGACCCGGGAGAGAGCTCCCACAATGAGCAGTTCTTC. It codes for CASSDPGESSHNEQFF. The variable domain in full, with the rest retrieved from reference TRBV2 and TRBJ2-1, is EPEVTQTPSHQVTQMGQEVILRCVPISNHLYFYWYRQILGQKVEFLVSFYNNEISEKSEIFDDQFSVERPDGSNFTLKIRSTKLEDSAMYFCASSDPGESSHNEQFFGPGTRLTVL.